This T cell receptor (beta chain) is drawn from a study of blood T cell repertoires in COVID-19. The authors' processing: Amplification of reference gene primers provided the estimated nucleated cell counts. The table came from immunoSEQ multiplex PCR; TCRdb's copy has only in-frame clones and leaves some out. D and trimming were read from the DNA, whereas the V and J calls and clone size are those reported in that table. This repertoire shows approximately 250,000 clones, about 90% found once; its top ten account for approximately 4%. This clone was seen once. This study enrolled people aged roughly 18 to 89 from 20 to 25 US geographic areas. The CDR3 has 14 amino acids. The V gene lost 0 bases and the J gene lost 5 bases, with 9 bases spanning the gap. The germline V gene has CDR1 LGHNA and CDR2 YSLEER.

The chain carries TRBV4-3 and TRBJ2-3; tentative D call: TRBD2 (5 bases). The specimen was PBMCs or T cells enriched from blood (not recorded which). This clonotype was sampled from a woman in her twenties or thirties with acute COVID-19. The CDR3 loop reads CASSQERAGDTQYF. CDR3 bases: TGCGCCAGCAGCCAAGAACGGGCGGGAGATACGCAGTATTTT.